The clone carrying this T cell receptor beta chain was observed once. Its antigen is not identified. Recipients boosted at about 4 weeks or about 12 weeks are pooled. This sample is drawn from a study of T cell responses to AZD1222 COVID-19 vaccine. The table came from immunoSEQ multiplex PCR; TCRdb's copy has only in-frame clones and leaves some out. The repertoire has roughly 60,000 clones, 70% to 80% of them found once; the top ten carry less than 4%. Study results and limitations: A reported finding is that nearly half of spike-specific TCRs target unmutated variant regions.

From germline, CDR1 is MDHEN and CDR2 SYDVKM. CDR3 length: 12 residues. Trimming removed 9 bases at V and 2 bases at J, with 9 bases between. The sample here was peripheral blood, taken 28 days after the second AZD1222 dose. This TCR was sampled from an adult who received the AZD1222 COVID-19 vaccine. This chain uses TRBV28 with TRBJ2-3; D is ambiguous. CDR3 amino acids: CASRLNTDTQYF. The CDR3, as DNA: TGTGCCAGTAGACTCAACACAGATACGCAGTATTTT.